One sample yielded the 8 T cell receptor beta chains listed below, sequenced in a study of T cell changes during pregnancy in multiple sclerosis. Produced via immunoSEQ multiplex PCR; TCRdb's table is partial and in-frame only. The sample shows tens of thousands of clones, 80% to 90% of them seen only once. The sample consisted of peripheral blood, taken before pregnancy. The receptor source for this set is a female donor with multiple sclerosis, enrolled in a pregnancy study.

The chain employs TRBV7-8 and TRBJ1-1; tentatively, D is TRBD1 (6 bases). CDR1 SGHVS and CDR2 FQNEAQ come from the germline V gene. The V end lost 5 bases, the J end lost 1 base, and 11 bases lay between the germline ends. This CDR3 has 14 residues. The CDR3, as DNA: TGTGCCAGCAGCCCACGAGGGGGGAACACTGAAGCTTTCTTT. Protein product: CASSPRGGNTEAFF.

This rearrangement joins TRBV6-5 to TRBJ1-1; a possible D gene is TRBD1 (5 bases). Germline loops: CDR1 MNHEY, CDR2 SVGAGI. The ends were cut back, 3 bases at V and 0 bases at J, with 11 bases in the middle. This CDR3 comprises 15 residues. The CDR3: CASSYGTGVNTEAFF. In DNA, the CDR3 is TGTGCCAGCAGTTATGGTACGGGGGTGAACACTGAAGCTTTCTTT.

In its sample, this clone was seen a few times. This chain joins TRBV6-4 and TRBJ1-2; possibly TRBD1 for D (5 bases). This CDR3 has 15 residues. Deletions cut 5 bases from V and 8 bases from J, with 21 bases between. Looked up from germline, CDR1 is MRHNA and CDR2 is SNTAGT. CDR3 nucleotides: TGTGCCAGCAGTCCCGGGGCGGGATTCCCCCGAGGCTACACCTTC. Translation: CASSPGAGFPRGYTF.

The rearrangement joins TRBV5-1 to TRBJ2-7; 8 bases map to TRBD1. CDR3 size: 15 residues. Germline V gene lookup returns CDR1 SGHRS and CDR2 YFSETQ. Trimming cost V 2 bases and J 4 bases; bases outside gene matches: 8. CDR3 DNA sequence: TGCGCCAGCAGCTTTCCAGACAGGGGTTTATACGAGCAGTACTTC. Its translation: CASSFPDRGLYEQYF.

The V call is TRBV30, the J call TRBJ1-2; D unclear. This CDR3 has 12 amino acids. Trimming removed 0 bases from V and 8 bases from J, with 10 bases in between. Germline CDR1 and CDR2: GTSNPN and SVGIG (reference sequence). For the CDR3, the DNA is TGTGCCTGGAGTGTCGGATCGGAGGGCTACACCTTC. This sequence encodes CAWSVGSEGYTF.

A few counts support this clone. The V call is TRBV19, the J call TRBJ2-7; weak D call: TRBD2 (5 bases). Trimming removed 3 bases from V and 4 bases from J, with 10 bases in between. The CDR3 sequence is 13 residues long. Germline V gene data show CDR1 as LNHDA and CDR2 as SQIVND (reference sequence). Here the CDR3 reads CASSISPGYEQYF. The CDR3 DNA reads TGTGCCAGTAGTATTTCTCCGGGGTACGAGCAGTACTTC.

This sequence joins TRBV19 and TRBJ1-1, with a weak D call TRBD1 (6 bases). This CDR3 is 13 amino acids long. With 5 bases removed from V and 7 bases from J, the gap between germline ends came to 14 bases. Germline values: CDR1 LNHDA, CDR2 SQIVND (reference sequence). This CDR3 is CASSVPRTVEAFF. The CDR3 DNA follows: TGTGCCAGTAGTGTACCCCGGACAGTTGAAGCTTTCTTT.

This chain connects TRBV5-1 to TRBJ1-2; TRBD1 might be the D (6 bases). From germline, CDR1 is SGHRS and CDR2 YFSETQ. Trimming removed 1 base at V and 6 bases at J, with 7 bases between. CDR3 size: 12 residues. The CDR3 DNA follows: TGCGCCAGCAGCTTGACAGGGAATGGCTACACCTTC. Amino acid sequence: CASSLTGNGYTF. Full variable domain (rest looked up from reference TRBV5-1 and TRBJ1-2): KAGVTQTPRYLIKTRGQQVTLSCSPISGHRSVSWYQQTPGQGLQFLFEYFSETQRNKGNFPGRFSGRQFSNSRSEMNVSTLELGDSALYLCASSLTGNGYTFGSGTRLTVV.